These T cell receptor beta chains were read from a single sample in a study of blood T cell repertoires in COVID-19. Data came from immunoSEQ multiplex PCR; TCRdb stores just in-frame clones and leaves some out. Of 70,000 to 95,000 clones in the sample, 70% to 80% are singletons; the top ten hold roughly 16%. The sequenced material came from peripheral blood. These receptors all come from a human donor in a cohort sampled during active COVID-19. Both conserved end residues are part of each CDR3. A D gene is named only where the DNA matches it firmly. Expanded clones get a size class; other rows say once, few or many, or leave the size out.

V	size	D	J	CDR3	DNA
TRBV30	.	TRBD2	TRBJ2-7	CAWRNSGGAYEQYF	TGTGCCTGGAGAAATAGCGGGGGGGCCTACGAGCAGTACTTC
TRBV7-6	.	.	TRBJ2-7	CASSLAAGGYEQYF	TGTGCCAGCAGCTTAGCGGCAGGGGGGTACGAGCAGTACTTC
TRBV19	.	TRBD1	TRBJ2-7	CASSSAGGTSYEQYF	TGTGCCAGTAGTAGCGCAGGGGGTACCTCCTACGAGCAGTACTTC
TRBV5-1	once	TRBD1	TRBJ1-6	CASSLGTGTVSPLHF	TGCGCCAGCAGCTTAGGGACAGGGACGGTATCACCCCTCCACTTT
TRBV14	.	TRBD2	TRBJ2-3	CASSTSDLWGGADTQYF	TGTGCCAGCAGCACCTCTGATTTGTGGGGGGGTGCGGATACGCAGTATTTT
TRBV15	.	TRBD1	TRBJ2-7	CATSRDRARYEQYF	TGTGCCACCAGCAGGGACAGGGCCCGCTACGAGCAGTACTTC
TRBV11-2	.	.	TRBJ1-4	CASSLGQTATNEKLFF	TGTGCCAGCAGCCTAGGACAGACTGCAACTAATGAAAAACTGTTTTTT
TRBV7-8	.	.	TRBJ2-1	CASTQGEFGREQFF	TGTGCCAGCACCCAAGGGGAATTTGGACGTGAGCAGTTCTTC
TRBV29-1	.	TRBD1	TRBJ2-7	CSVEGVRTGAYEQYF	TGCAGCGTTGAAGGAGTTAGGACAGGGGCCTACGAGCAGTACTTC
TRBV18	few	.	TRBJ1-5	CASSPGWGVDVNQPQHF	TGTGCCAGCTCACCTGGGTGGGGGGTTGATGTCAATCAGCCCCAGCATTTT
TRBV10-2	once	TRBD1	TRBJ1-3	CASRTGGDGNTIYF	TGCGCCAGCAGGACAGGGGGAGATGGAAACACCATATATTTT
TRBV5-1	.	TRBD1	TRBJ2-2	CASTWDRGAPGELFF	TGCGCCAGCACCTGGGACAGAGGTGCCCCCGGGGAGCTGTTTTTT
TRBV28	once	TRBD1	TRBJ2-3	CASQGAPSSTDTQYF	TGTGCCAGTCAGGGGGCTCCGTCTAGCACAGATACGCAGTATTTT
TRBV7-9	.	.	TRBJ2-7	CASSSGYYEQYF	TGTGCCAGCAGCTCAGGTTACTACGAGCAGTACTTC
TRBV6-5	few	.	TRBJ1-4	CASSYSRGANEKLFF	TGTGCCAGCAGTTACTCGCGCGGGGCTAATGAAAAACTGTTTTTT
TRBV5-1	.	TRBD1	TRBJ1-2	CASSLAGTGGSGYTF	TGCGCCAGCAGCTTGGCCGGGACAGGGGGTTCTGGCTACACCTTC
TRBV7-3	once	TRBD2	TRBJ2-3	CASSLRGSHTDTQYF	TGTGCCAGCAGCTTACGCGGGAGTCACACAGATACGCAGTATTTT